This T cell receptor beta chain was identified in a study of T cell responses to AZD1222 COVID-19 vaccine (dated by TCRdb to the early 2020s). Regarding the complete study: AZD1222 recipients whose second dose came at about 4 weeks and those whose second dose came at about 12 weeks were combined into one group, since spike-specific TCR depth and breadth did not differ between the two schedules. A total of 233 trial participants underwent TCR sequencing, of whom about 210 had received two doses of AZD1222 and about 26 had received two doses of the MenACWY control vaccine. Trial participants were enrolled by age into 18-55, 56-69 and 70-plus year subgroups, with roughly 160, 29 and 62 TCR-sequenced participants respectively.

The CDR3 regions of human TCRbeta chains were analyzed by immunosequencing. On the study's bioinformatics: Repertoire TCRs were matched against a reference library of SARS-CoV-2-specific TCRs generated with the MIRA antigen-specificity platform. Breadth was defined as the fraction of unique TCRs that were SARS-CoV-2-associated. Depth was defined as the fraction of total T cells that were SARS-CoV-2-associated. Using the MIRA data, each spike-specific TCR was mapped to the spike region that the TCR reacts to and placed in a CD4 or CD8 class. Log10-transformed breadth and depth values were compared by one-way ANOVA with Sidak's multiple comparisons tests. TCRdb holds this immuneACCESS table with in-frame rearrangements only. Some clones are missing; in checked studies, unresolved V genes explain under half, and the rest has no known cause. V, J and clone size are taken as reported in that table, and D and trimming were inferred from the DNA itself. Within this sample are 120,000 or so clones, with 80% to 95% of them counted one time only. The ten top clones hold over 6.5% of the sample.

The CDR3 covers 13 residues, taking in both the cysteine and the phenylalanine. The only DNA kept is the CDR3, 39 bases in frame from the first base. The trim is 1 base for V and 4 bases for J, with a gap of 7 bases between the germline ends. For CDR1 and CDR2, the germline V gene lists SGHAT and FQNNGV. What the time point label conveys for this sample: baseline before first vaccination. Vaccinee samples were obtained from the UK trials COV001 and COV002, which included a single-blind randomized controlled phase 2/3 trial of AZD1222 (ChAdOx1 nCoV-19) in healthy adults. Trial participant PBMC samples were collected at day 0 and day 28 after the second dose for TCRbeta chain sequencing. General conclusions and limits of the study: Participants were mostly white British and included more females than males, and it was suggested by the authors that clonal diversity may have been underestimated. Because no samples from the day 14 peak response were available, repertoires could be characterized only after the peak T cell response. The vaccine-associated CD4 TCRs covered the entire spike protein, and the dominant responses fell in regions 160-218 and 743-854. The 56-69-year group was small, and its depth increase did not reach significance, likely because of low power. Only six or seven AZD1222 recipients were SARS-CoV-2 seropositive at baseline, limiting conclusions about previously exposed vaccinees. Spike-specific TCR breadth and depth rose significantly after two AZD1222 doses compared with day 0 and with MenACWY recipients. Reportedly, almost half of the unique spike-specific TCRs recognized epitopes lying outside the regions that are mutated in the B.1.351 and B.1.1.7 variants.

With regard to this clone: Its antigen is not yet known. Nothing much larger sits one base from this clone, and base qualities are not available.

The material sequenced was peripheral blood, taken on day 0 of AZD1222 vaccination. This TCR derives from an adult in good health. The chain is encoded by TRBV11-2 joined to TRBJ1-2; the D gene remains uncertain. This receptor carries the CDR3 CASSLAVFYGYTF. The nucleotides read TGTGCCAGCAGCTTAGCGGTGTTCTATGGCTACACCTTC.